This T cell receptor beta chain was obtained from a study of monozygotic twins with inflammatory bowel disease. A remark on this clonotype: What it recognizes is unknown.

Study conclusions and caveats: Among patients, repertoires may have gained variability from differing immunosuppressive treatments.

For every TCR library, roughly 3.5 ug of total RNA was used. Reprocessing the 5' RACE reads, TCRdb reports a single entry for every CDR3 protein and omits DNA. This table lists about 160,000 distinct CDR3 sequences. The CDR3 totals 15 residues. The V gene's germline CDR1 is SGHTA and CDR2 FQGTGA. The V call is TRBV7-3, the J call TRBJ1-1. This receptor was identified in a human donor with ulcerative colitis or Crohn's disease, or a healthy co-twin of an affected twin (not recorded which). Sequencing input: blood. Here the CDR3 reads CASSANSADMTEAFF.